One and the same sample provided the 5 T cell receptor beta chains below, sequenced in a study of Graves' ophthalmopathy and Graves' hyperthyroidism. RNA transcripts provided the template for amplifying TCR beta CDR3 regions. Following a first-round RT-PCR that used HTBI primers, a second-round multiplex PCR was carried out. From the multiplex PCR reads, TCRdb called clonotypes with MiXCR, one entry per CDR3 protein. The sample records about 480,000 distinct CDR3 sequences, approximately 15% being singletons. The sample comprised blood. These receptors came from a woman in her 30s with Graves' ophthalmopathy.

V gene TRBV19 combines with J gene TRBJ1-2; D unresolved. CDR3 length: 15 amino acids. V was trimmed by 5 bases and J by 10 bases, leaving 23 bases between them. From germline, CDR1 is LNHDA and CDR2 SQIVND (reference sequence). CDR3 nucleotides: TGTGCCAGTAGTTATGGGGATAGCCGGAGGTCTTTCTACACCTTC. It yields the protein CASSYGDSRRSFYTF.

The chain joins TRBV5-4 to TRBJ1-2; D might be TRBD1 (5 bases). With 4 bases removed from V and 4 bases from J, the gap between germline ends came to 11 bases. The CDR3 has 13 residues. The germline V gene has CDR1 SGHNT and CDR2 YYREEE (reference sequence). The chain's CDR3 is CASSLDSRYGYTF. The CDR3 coding sequence is TGTGCCAGCAGCCTAGACAGTCGCTATGGCTACACCTTC.

In nucleotides, the CDR3 is TGCAGCGTTGGACAGGGGGGAAGCAATCAGCCCCAGCATTTT. Protein sequence: CSVGQGGSNQPQHF. J is TRBJ1-5 and V is TRBV29-1, with TRBD1 identical over 9 bases. This CDR3 comprises 14 residues. J was trimmed by 1 base and V by 4 bases; bases with no gene match: 2. Germline V gene data show CDR1 as SQVTM and CDR2 as ANQGSEA. The entire variable domain, with the rest obtained from reference TRBV29-1 and TRBJ1-5, is as follows: SAVISQKPSRDICQRGTSLTIQCQVDSQVTMMFWYRQQPGQSLTLIATANQGSEATYESGFVIDKFPISRPNLTFSTLTVSNMSPEDSSIYLCSVGQGGSNQPQHFGDGTRLSIL.

For this clonotype: No conserved phenylalanine or tryptophan ends this CDR3, so it is likely a read error. J is TRBJ2-7 and V is TRBV6-1; a weak D match, TRBD1 (5 bases). The ends were cut back, 7 bases at V and 1 base at J, with 17 bases in the middle. CDR3 length: 15 residues. The V gene's germline CDR1 is MNHNS and CDR2 SASEGT. The CDR3 sequence: CASNRRDRASYEQYC. The CDR3 DNA sequence: TGTGCCAGCAACAGACGCGACAGAGCATCCTACGAGCAGTACTGC.

The genes are TRBV7-2 and TRBJ2-5; D possibly corresponds to TRBD1 (6 bases). Trimming stripped 3 bases from V and 9 bases from J, with 11 bases between. Germline V gene sequence: CDR1 SGHTA, CDR2 FQGNSA. CDR3 length: 12 residues. The CDR3 region is CASSFWGLAQYF. The CDR3 coding sequence is TGTGCCAGCAGCTTTTGGGGGCTGGCCCAGTACTTC.